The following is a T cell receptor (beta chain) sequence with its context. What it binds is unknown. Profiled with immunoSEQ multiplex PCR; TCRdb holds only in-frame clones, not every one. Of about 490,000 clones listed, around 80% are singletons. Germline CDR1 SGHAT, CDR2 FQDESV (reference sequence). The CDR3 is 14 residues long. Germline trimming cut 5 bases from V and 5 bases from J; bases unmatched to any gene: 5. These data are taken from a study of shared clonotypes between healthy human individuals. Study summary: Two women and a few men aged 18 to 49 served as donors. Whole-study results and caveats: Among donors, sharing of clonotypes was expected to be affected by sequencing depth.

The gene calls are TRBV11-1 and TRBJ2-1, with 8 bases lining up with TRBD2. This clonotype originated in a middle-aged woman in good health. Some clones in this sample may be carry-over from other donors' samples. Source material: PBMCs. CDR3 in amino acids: CASSPRRGDNEQFF. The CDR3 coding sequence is TGTGCCAGCAGCCCCCGGCGGGGGGACAATGAGCAGTTCTTC.